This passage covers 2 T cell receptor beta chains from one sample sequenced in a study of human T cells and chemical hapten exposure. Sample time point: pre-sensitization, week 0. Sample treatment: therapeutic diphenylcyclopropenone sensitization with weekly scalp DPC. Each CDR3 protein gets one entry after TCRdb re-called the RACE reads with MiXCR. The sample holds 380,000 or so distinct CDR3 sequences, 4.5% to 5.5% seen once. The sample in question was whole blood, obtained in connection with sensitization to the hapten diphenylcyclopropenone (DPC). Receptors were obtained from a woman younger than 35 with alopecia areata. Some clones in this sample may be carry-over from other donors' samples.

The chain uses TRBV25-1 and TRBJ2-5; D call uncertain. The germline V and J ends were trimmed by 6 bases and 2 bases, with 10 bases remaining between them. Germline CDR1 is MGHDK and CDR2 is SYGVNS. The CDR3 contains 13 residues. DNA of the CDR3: TGTGCCAGCAGGCCCCTCGGGCAAGAGACCCAGTACTTC. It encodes CASRPLGQETQYF.

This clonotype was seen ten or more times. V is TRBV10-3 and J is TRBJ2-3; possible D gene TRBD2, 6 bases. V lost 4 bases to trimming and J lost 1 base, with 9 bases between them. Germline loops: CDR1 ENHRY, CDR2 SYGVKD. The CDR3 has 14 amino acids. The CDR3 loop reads CAISGDSRTDTQYF. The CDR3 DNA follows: TGTGCCATCAGTGGGGACTCCCGCACAGATACGCAGTATTTT.